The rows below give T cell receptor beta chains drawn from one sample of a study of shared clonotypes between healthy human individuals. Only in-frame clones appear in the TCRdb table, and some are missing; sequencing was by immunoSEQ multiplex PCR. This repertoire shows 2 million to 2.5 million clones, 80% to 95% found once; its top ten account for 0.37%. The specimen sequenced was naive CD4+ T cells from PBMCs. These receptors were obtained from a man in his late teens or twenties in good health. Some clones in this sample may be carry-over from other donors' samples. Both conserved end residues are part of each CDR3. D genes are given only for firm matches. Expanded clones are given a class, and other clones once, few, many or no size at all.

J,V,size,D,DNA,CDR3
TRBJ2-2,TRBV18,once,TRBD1,TGTGCCAGCTCGACGAACCAACAGGGGCTGGGGAGCACCGGGGAGCTGTTTTTT,CASSTNQQGLGSTGELFF
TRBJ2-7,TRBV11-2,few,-,TGTGCCAGCACTCGGGGGTTTTCCTACGAGCAGTACTTC,CASTRGFSYEQYF
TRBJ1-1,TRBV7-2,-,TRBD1,TGTGCCAGCAGCCTATACCAGGGGGCCACTGAAGCTTTCTTT,CASSLYQGATEAFF
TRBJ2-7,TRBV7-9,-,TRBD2,TGTGCCAGCAGCTTAGCCCCTAGCGGGTGGTCCTACGAGCAGTACTTC,CASSLAPSGWSYEQYF
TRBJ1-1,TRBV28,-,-,TGTGCCAGCAGGCAGAGCACGTCGCGGGGAGCTTTCTTT,CASRQSTSRGAFF
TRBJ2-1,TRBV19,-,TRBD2,TGTGCCAGTAGCCCCACGGTAGCGGGAGGGCTCAATGAGCAGTTCTTC,CASSPTVAGGLNEQFF
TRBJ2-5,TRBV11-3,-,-,TGTGCCAGCAGCTTACCCCCAAGGGGGTGGGAGACCCAGTACTTC,CASSLPPRGWETQYF
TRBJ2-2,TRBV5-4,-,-,TGTGCCAGCAGCCTGAAAGGGTTAAGCACCGGGGAGCTGTTTTTT,CASSLKGLSTGELFF
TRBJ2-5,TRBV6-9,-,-,TGTGCCAGCAGTACGGACAGCCAAGAGACCCAGTACTTC,CASSTDSQETQYF
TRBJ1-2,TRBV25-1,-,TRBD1,TGTGCCAGCAGTGACTTTAAGGCAGGGGGGCCCTATGGCTACACCTTC,CASSDFKAGGPYGYTF